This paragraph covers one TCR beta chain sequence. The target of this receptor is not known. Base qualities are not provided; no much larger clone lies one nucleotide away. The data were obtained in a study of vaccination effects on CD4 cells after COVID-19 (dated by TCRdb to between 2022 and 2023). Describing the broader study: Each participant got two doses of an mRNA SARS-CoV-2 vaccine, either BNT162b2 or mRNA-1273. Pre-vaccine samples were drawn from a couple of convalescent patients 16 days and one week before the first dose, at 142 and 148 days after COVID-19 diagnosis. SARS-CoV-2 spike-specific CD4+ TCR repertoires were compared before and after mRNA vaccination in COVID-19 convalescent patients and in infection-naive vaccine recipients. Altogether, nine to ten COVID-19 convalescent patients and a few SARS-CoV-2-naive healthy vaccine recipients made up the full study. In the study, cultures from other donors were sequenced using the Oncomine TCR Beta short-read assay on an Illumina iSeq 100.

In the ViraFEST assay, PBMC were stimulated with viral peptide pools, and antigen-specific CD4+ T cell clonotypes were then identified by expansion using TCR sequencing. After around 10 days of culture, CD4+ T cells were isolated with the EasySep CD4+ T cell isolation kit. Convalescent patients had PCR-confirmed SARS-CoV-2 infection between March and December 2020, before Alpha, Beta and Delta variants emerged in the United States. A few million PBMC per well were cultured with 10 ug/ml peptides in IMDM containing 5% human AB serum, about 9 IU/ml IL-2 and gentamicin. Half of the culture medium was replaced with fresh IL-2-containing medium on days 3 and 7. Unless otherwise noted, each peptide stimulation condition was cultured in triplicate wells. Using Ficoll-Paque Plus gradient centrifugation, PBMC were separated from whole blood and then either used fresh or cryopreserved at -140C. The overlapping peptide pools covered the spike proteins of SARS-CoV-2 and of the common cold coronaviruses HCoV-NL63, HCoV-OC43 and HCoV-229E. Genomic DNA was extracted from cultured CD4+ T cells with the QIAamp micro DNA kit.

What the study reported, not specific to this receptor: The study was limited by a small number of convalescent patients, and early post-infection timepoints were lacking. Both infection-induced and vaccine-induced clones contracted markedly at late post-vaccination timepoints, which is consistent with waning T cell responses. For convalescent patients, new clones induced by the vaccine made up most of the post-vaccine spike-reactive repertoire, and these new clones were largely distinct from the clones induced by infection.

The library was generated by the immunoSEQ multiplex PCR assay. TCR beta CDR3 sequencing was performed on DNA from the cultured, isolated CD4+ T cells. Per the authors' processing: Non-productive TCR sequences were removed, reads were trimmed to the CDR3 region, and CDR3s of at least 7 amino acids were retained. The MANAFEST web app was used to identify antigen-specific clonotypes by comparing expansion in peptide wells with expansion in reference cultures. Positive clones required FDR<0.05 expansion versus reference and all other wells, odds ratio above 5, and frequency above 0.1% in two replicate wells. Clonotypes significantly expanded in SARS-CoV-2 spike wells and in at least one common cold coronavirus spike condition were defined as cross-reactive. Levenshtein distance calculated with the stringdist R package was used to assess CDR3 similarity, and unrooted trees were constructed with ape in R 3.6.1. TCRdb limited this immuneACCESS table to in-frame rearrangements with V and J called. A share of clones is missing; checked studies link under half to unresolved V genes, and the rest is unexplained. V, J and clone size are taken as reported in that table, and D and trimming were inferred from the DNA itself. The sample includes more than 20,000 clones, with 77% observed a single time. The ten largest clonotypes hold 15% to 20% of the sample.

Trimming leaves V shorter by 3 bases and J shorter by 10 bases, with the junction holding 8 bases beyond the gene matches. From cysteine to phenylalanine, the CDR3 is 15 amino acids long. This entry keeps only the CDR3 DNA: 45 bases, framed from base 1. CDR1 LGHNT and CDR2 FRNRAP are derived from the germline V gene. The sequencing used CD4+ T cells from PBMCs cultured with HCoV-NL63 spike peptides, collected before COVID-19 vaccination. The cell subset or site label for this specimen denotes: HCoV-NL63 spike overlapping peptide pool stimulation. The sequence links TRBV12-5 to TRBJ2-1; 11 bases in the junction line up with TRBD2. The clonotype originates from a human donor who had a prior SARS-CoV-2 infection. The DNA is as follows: TGTGCTAGTGGTTTTGGTAGCGGGAGGGCGAGGGAGCAGTTCTTC. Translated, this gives CASGFGSGRAREQFF.